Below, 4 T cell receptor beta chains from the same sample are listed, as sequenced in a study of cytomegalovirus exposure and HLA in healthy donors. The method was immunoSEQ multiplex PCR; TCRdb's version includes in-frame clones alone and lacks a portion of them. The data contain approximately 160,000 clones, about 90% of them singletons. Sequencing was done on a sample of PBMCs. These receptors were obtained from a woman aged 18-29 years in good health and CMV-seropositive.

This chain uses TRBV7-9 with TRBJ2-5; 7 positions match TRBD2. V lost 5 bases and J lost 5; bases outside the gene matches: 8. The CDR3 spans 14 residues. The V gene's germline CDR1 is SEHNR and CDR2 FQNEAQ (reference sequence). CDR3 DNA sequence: TGTGCCAGCAGCCCGAGCGGGGTCGGGGAGACCCAGTACTTC. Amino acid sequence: CASSPSGVGETQYF. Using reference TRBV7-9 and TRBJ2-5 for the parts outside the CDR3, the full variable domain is DTGVSQNPRHKITKRGQNVTFRCDPISEHNRLYWYRQTLGQGPEFLTYFQNEAQLEKSRLLSDRFSAERPKGSFSTLEIQRTEQGDSAMYLCASSPSGVGETQYFGPGTRLLVL.

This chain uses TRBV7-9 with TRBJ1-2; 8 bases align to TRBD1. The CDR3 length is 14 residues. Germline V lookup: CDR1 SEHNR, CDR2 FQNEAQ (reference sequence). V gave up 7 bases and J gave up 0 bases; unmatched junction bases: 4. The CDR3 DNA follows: TGTGCCAGCAAACAGGGGGGAGCTAACTATGGCTACACCTTC. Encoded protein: CASKQGGANYGYTF.

The CDR3 DNA sequence: TGTGCCAGCAGCTTTATCTTCGCGGGAGGGTCCGGGGAGCTGTTTTTT. Translating it yields CASSFIFAGGSGELFF. This chain uses TRBV11-2 with TRBJ2-2; 9 bases fit TRBD2. The trim removed 3 bases at V and 6 bases at J, leaving 8 bases unmatched. The V gene's germline CDR1 is SGHAT and CDR2 FQNNGV. CDR3 length equals 16 residues.

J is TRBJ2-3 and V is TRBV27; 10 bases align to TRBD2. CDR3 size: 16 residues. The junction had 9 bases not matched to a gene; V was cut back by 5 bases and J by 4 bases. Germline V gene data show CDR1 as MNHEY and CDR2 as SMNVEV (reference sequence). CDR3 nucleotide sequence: TGTGCCAGCAGTGGGGGGGCTAGCGGGAGAGCAGATACGCAGTATTTT. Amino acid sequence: CASSGGASGRADTQYF.